Listed below are T cell receptor beta chains from one sample, sequenced in a study of cytomegalovirus exposure and HLA in healthy donors. Using immunoSEQ multiplex PCR, the repertoire was profiled, and TCRdb retains in-frame clones only, with some absent. The sample shows about 76,000 clones, around 79% of them seen only once. Source material: PBMCs. The receptors come from a man aged 30 to 39 in good health and CMV-seronegative. Each CDR3 is given with its conserved first and last residue. D genes are given only for firm matches. Not every row has a clone size; where given, it reads once, few, many or a size class.

>-|-|TRBJ1-2|TRBV7-2
CASSPQDSTNYGYTF
TGTGCCAGCAGCCCCCAGGACAGCACTAACTATGGCTACACCTTC
>-|TRBD1|TRBJ2-7|TRBV4-2
CASSQEGIGGTGALYF
TGTGCCAGCAGCCAAGAGGGCATTGGGGGGACAGGGGCCCTGTACTTC
>-|-|TRBJ2-3|TRBV7-6
CASSPQGRTSTDTQYF
TGTGCCAGCAGCCCTCAGGGCCGAACTAGCACAGATACGCAGTATTTT
>few|TRBD1|TRBJ1-4|TRBV7-3
CASSQYGTGNEKLFF
TGTGCCAGCAGCCAATATGGGACAGGGAACGAAAAACTGTTTTTT
>few|-|TRBJ1-4|TRBV9
CASSAGMGMEKLFF
TGTGCCAGCAGCGCGGGGATGGGAATGGAAAAACTGTTTTTT
>once|TRBD1|TRBJ1-5|TRBV19
CASSMRTGLNQPQHF
TGTGCCAGTAGTATGAGGACAGGGCTCAATCAGCCCCAGCATTTT
>-|TRBD1|TRBJ2-7|TRBV29-1
CSVELRDSSYEQYF
TGCAGCGTTGAGCTCCGGGACAGCTCCTACGAGCAGTACTTC
>few|TRBD1|TRBJ2-3|TRBV19
CASTPGTGGRTDTQYF
TGTGCCAGTACCCCTGGGACAGGGGGCAGGACAGATACGCAGTATTTT
>-|-|TRBJ2-3|TRBV6-4
CASSHKAEGSDTQYF
TGTGCCAGCAGTCACAAGGCGGAAGGATCAGATACGCAGTATTTT
>-|-|TRBJ2-1|TRBV7-9
CASSLVPPREDEQFF
TGTGCCAGCAGCTTAGTTCCGCCCAGGGAGGATGAGCAGTTCTTC
>-|TRBD1|TRBJ2-3|TRBV19
CASRHTGADTQYF
TGTGCCAGTAGACATACAGGGGCAGATACGCAGTATTTT
>-|-|TRBJ1-2|TRBV6-6
CASTGYLNYGYTF
TGTGCCAGTACAGGGTACTTAAACTATGGCTACACCTTC
>-|-|TRBJ1-5|TRBV7-2
CASSYSQRPQHF
TGTGCCAGCAGCTATTCACAGAGGCCCCAGCATTTT
>once|-|TRBJ2-5|TRBV12-5
CASGLMAGRETQYF
TGTGCTAGTGGTTTGATGGCAGGGCGGGAGACCCAGTACTTC
>-|TRBD1|TRBJ1-3|TRBV6-5
CASSRDRKNTIYF
TGTGCCAGCAGTCGGGACAGGAAAAACACCATATATTTT
>once|-|TRBJ2-7|TRBV7-9
CASILGRDHYEQYF
TGTGCCAGCATCCTGGGGCGGGACCACTACGAGCAGTACTTC
>-|-|TRBJ1-1|TRBV6-6
CASSYLGGTEAFF
TGTGCCAGCAGTTATTTAGGGGGCACTGAAGCTTTCTTT
>-|-|TRBJ1-1|TRBV6-5
CASSYSRGGTEAFF
TGTGCCAGCAGTTACTCGAGGGGGGGAACTGAAGCTTTCTTT
>-|-|TRBJ2-7|TRBV7-9
CASSLGDNFYEQYF
TGTGCCAGCAGCTTAGGCGATAATTTCTACGAGCAGTACTTC
>once|TRBD1|TRBJ2-1|TRBV30
CAWSAGGRNEQFF
TGTGCCTGGAGCGCAGGGGGCCGAAATGAGCAGTTCTTC
>-|TRBD2|TRBJ2-2|TRBV5-6
CASSDGLAGGTTGELFF
TGTGCCAGCAGCGACGGACTAGCGGGAGGCACCACCGGGGAGCTGTTTTTT
>-|-|TRBJ1-1|TRBV28
CASSLRQGNTEAFF
TGTGCCAGCAGTTTAAGGCAGGGGAACACTGAAGCTTTCTTT
>-|-|TRBJ2-7|TRBV27
CASSDQGRRQYF
TGTGCCAGCAGTGACCAGGGCCGCCGGCAGTACTTC
>once|TRBD2|TRBJ2-3|TRBV6-4
CASSDLAGSTDTQYF
TGTGCCAGCAGTGACTTAGCGGGGAGCACAGATACGCAGTATTTT
>-|TRBD1|TRBJ1-6|TRBV7-9
CASSLGDRGGSPLHF
TGTGCCAGCAGCTTAGGAGACAGGGGGGGTTCACCCCTCCACTTT
>-|-|TRBJ1-3|TRBV7-2
CASSLGPSRAGNTIYF
TGTGCCAGCAGCTTAGGACCCAGCAGGGCTGGAAACACCATATATTTT
>-|TRBD2|TRBJ2-1|TRBV7-9
CASSLGSGSSGEQFF
TGTGCCAGCAGCTTAGGTAGCGGGTCGTCAGGTGAGCAGTTCTTC
>-|-|TRBJ2-7|TRBV9
CASSVAWGLGYEQYF
TGTGCCAGCAGCGTAGCTTGGGGGCTAGGGTACGAGCAGTACTTC
>few|-|TRBJ1-1|TRBV6-5
CASSYQANTEAFF
TGTGCCAGCAGTTACCAGGCGAACACTGAAGCTTTCTTT
>-|-|TRBJ1-2|TRBV28
CASSLGGERGRVGYTF
TGTGCCAGCAGTTTGGGTGGGGAGCGGGGTCGGGTTGGCTACACCTTC
>few|TRBD1|TRBJ2-3|TRBV13
CAIRDRGRDTQYF
TGTGCCATCCGGGACAGGGGTCGGGATACGCAGTATTTT
>-|-|TRBJ1-2|TRBV7-2
CASSFQDVYGYTF
TGTGCCAGCAGCTTTCAGGATGTTTATGGCTACACCTTC
>-|TRBD1|TRBJ1-2|TRBV30
CAWSPQGALGYTF
TGTGCCTGGAGTCCCCAGGGGGCGCTTGGCTACACCTTC
>-|-|TRBJ1-1|TRBV18
CASSPTSVHTEAFF
TGTGCCAGCTCTCCAACGTCAGTACACACTGAAGCTTTCTTT
>few|-|TRBJ2-7|TRBV21-1
CASSKVPEGSYEQYF
TGTGCCAGCAGCAAAGTTCCGGAGGGATCATACGAGCAGTACTTC
>-|-|TRBJ2-7|TRBV7-9
CASSSNTGSDEQYF
TGTGCCAGCAGCTCAAATACAGGGTCAGACGAGCAGTACTTC
>few|TRBD1|TRBJ2-7|TRBV6-1
CAAEGQGNSYEQYF
TGTGCCGCGGAGGGACAGGGAAACTCCTACGAGCAGTACTTC
>-|TRBD2|TRBJ2-7|TRBV10-2
CASSEGLAGLTSSYEQYF
TGCGCCAGCAGTGAAGGGCTAGCGGGCTTAACGAGCTCCTACGAGCAGTACTTC
>-|-|TRBJ2-1|TRBV2
CASSEQQGKFF
TGTGCCAGCAGTGAACAACAGGGCAAGTTCTTC
>once|-|TRBJ1-6|TRBV19
CASRNGDFAYSPLHF
TGTGCCAGTAGGAACGGGGACTTCGCTTATTCACCCCTCCACTTT
>few|TRBD2|TRBJ2-7|TRBV6-5
CASSYGTSGRYEQYF
TGTGCCAGCAGCTACGGGACTAGCGGACGCTACGAGCAGTACTTC